This T cell receptor beta chain was sequenced for a study of T cells in Graves' hyperthyroidism and ophthalmopathy. There were TCR beta CDR3 regions amplified from RNA transcripts. TCR CDR3 underwent first-round RT-PCR with the HTBI primer set. MiXCR, applied by TCRdb to the multiplex PCR reads, yields one record per CDR3 protein. The table has about 160,000 distinct CDR3 sequences, about a tenth seen once. Trimming removed 1 base at V and 5 bases at J, with 11 bases between. CDR1 and CDR2 (germline): LGHDT, YNNKEL (reference sequence). This CDR3 is built from 14 residues. Input material: blood. This receptor was obtained from a young woman with Graves' hyperthyroidism that later progressed to Graves' ophthalmopathy. This chain connects TRBV3-1 to TRBJ1-1; possibly TRBD1 for D (5 bases). DNA for the CDR3: TGTGCCAGCAGCCAAGGTAAGGGGAAGACTGAAGCTTTCTTT. It codes for CASSQGKGKTEAFF.